Ten or more counts support the clone carrying this T cell receptor beta chain. Its antigen is not known. TCRdb used MiXCR to reprocess the reads, holding one entry per CDR3 protein. In the table there are 900,000 to 950,000 distinct CDR3 sequences, 25% to 40% of which are singletons. Germline values: CDR1 SEHNR, CDR2 FQNEAQ (reference sequence). V was shortened by 2 bases and J by 7 bases, with 9 bases between the two germline ends. The CDR3 has 13 amino acids. This sample was included in a study of T cell repertoires in cytomegalovirus infection. Study-wide context: Recently identified HLA-C-restricted CMV epitopes were used, and well-studied HLA-B-restricted CMV epitopes were used as well. Both CMV infection and a matching HLA type were indicated by public TCR beta signatures. Whole-study results and caveats: CMV-specific HLA-C-restricted TCR beta clonotypes dominated the ex vivo response.

The V gene is TRBV7-9, the J gene TRBJ1-5; D might be TRBD1 (5 bases). This receptor was taken from a human donor in good health (CMV status not recorded). Some clones in this sample may be carry-over from other donors' samples. Sequenced material: cultured CD8+ T cells from PBMCs, taken from culture after CMV antigen stimulation. CDR3 sequence: CASSLSGGQPQHF. CDR3 sequence (DNA): TGTGCCAGCAGCTTAAGCGGGGGGCAGCCCCAGCATTTT.